The 12 T cell receptor beta chains given below trace back to one sample, sequenced in a study of T cells after yellow fever vaccination. MiXCR, run by TCRdb on the 5' RACE reads, gives a single entry per CDR3 protein. Of more than 95,000 distinct CDR3 sequences in the sample, roughly 10% were seen once. Specimen: CD8+ T cells sorted from PBMCs, collected on the day of the yellow fever booster vaccination. Receptor source: a man aged 18 to 30 who received the YFV17D yellow fever vaccine.

The chain couples TRBV7-9 to TRBJ1-6; TRBD1 matches 9 bases. CDR3 length: 16 amino acids. V dropped 3 bases and J dropped 4; count of bases not matched to a gene: 4. CDR1 SEHNR and CDR2 FQNEAQ come from the germline V gene (reference sequence). The CDR3, as DNA: TGTGCCAGCAGCTTCGGGACAGGGCCTTATAATTCACCCCTCCACTTT. Translated: CASSFGTGPYNSPLHF.

This clonotype was seen a handful of times. The chain is built from TRBV13 and TRBJ1-2; TRBD1 might be the D (6 bases). Between the trimmed V and J ends, which lost 3 bases and 4 bases, there was a span of 12 bases. Germline values: CDR1 PRHDT, CDR2 FYEKMQ (reference sequence). The CDR3 spans 14 residues. The CDR3 is CASSFRQAGYGYTF. CDR3 sequence (DNA): TGTGCCAGCAGCTTTAGACAGGCCGGCTATGGCTACACCTTC.

This rearrangement joins TRBV11-2 to TRBJ2-1, with D unclear. The length of the CDR3 is 13 residues. The germline gives CDR1 SGHAT, CDR2 FQNNGV. Trimming took 4 bases from V and 6 from J, leaving 10 bases between them. Here the CDR3 DNA reads TGTGCCAGCAGCTCGGAGCTGACCAATGAGCAGTTCTTC. As protein: CASSSELTNEQFF.

V usage is TRBV3-1 and J usage is TRBJ2-7, with D possibly matching TRBD1 (6 bases). Germline assignment: CDR1 LGHDT and CDR2 YNNKEL (reference sequence). V gave up 0 bases and J gave up 0 bases, with 12 bases separating them. The CDR3 contains 16 residues. In DNA, the CDR3 is TGTGCCAGCAGCCAAGAAGTGCAGGGGAGCTCCTACGAGCAGTACGTC. Protein sequence: CASSQEVQGSSYEQYV.

The chain recombines TRBV4-1 with TRBJ1-1; a possible D gene is TRBD1 (6 bases). The V gene's germline CDR1 is MGHRA and CDR2 YSYEKL. Trimming left V 0 bases short and J 5 bases short, with 16 bases between. This CDR3 is built from 16 residues. CDR3 region: CASSQEGRGTATEAFF. DNA of the CDR3: TGCGCCAGCAGCCAAGAGGGCAGGGGTACGGCAACTGAAGCTTTCTTT.

The table lists this clonotype with a few counts. The chain is built from TRBV9 and TRBJ2-1; 9 nucleotides agree with TRBD1. V lost 2 bases to trimming and J lost 6 bases; unmatched junction nucleotides: 3. The V gene's germline CDR1 is SGDLS and CDR2 YYNGEE. This CDR3 contains 14 residues. The CDR3, as DNA: TGTGCCAGCAGCGTTTCGACAGGGGGCAATGAGCAGTTCTTC. This encodes CASSVSTGGNEQFF.

This clonotype was seen only a few times. This rearrangement joins TRBV7-9 to TRBJ2-7; 9 positions match TRBD1. Germline trimming cut 5 bases from V and 9 bases from J; bases unmatched to any gene: 5. The CDR3 has 12 amino acids. Germline V gives CDR1 SEHNR, CDR2 FQNEAQ (reference sequence). The CDR3 DNA reads TGTGCCAGCAGCCAGGACAGGGGCCGGCAGTACGTC. Translated, it gives CASSQDRGRQYV.

The chain joins TRBV10-2 to TRBJ1-4; possibly TRBD1 for D (5 bases). The CDR3 runs to 15 residues. The germline V and J ends were trimmed by 2 bases and 4 bases, with 11 bases remaining between them. From germline, CDR1 is WSHSY and CDR2 SAAADI. The CDR3 coding sequence is TGCGCCAGCAGTGAGCGGGGGGAAATTAATGAAAAACTGTTTTTT. It translates to CASSERGEINEKLFF.

This rearrangement joins TRBV27 to TRBJ2-7; 9 nucleotides line up with TRBD1. Germline V gene lookup returns CDR1 MNHEY and CDR2 SMNVEV (reference sequence). The CDR3 is 12 residues long. Trimming cost V 5 bases and J 7 bases; bases outside gene matches: 3. The CDR3 is CASSRTGVEQYF. The CDR3 DNA is TGTGCCAGCAGTCGGACAGGGGTTGAGCAGTACTTC.

This clonotype came up a few times. The chain carries TRBV4-1 and TRBJ1-1; no reliable D call. Germline V CDR1 and CDR2: MGHRA, YSYEKL. The CDR3 length is 15 residues. Trimming cost V 2 bases and J 5 bases, with 15 bases left between them. The CDR3 spells CASSQSVGFGTEAFF. The DNA of the CDR3 is TGCGCCAGCAGCCAATCAGTCGGGTTCGGGACTGAAGCTTTCTTT.

This clonotype was detected a few times. CDR3 in amino acids: CASSPGSQGVTDLFF. In nucleotides, the CDR3 is TGTGCCAGCAGCCCAGGTAGTCAGGGCGTAACCGATCTGTTCTTC. V is TRBV5-4 and J is TRBJ2-1, with D possibly being TRBD1 (5 bases). The CDR3 covers 15 residues. Trimming stripped 4 bases from V and 15 bases from J, with 26 bases between. Looked up from germline, CDR1 is SGHNT and CDR2 is YYREEE (reference sequence).

In its sample, this clonotype was seen many times. The rearrangement joins TRBV20-1 to TRBJ2-2, with a possible D match to TRBD1 (5 bases). The V and J ends lost 3 bases and 2 bases respectively, with 7 bases between them. The CDR3 covers 13 residues. The V gene's germline CDR1 is DFQATT and CDR2 SNEGSKA (reference sequence). CDR3 residues: CSARQGNTGELFF. The CDR3 region has the DNA TGCAGTGCTAGGCAGGGTAACACCGGGGAGCTGTTTTTT.